This T cell receptor (beta chain) was profiled in a study of blood T cell repertoires in COVID-19. In the study overall: Samples came from the United States, Italy and Spain, spanning acute and convalescent COVID-19. T cells, B-cell-depleted T cells, or PBMCs provided the cDNA or gDNA that served as material.

This CDR3 spans 17 amino acids. Germline V gives CDR1 MNHEY, CDR2 SVGEGT. After removal of 6 bases from V and 4 bases from J, the junction contained 13 bases not matched to a gene. Some clones are missing from TCRdb's copy, which holds only in-frame ones; the method was immunoSEQ multiplex PCR. The table includes 70,000 to 90,000 clones, approximately 80% detected once. The receptor was derived from a woman in her sixties with acute or convalescent COVID-19. The rearrangement uses TRBV6-2 or TRBV6-3 and TRBJ2-2; 8 nucleotides line up with TRBD1. The sample comprised peripheral blood. The CDR3 DNA reads as TGTGCCAGCAGCCCTGGACAGGGTCGGCCGGGCACCGGGGAGCTGTTTTTT. Amino acid sequence: CASSPGQGRPGTGELFF.